This T cell receptor (beta chain) was sequenced in a study of shared clonotypes between healthy human individuals. TCRdb's copy holds only in-frame clones and misses some; the assay was immunoSEQ multiplex PCR. Seen here are 950,000 to 1,100,000 clones, around 78% observed once, and the top ten hold around 0.6%. This clone was picked up many times. The junction had 17 bases not matched to a gene; V was cut back by 5 bases and J by 5 bases. The CDR3 consists of 17 residues. CDR1 SNHLY and CDR2 FYNNEI come from the germline V gene. Sequenced: memory CD4+ T cells from PBMCs. The subset: CD45RA-negative fraction. The TCR sequence derives from a man younger than 35 in good health. Some clones in this sample may be carry-over from other donors' samples. The chain is built from TRBV2 and TRBJ2-7; 8 bases are shared with TRBD1. In DNA form, the CDR3 reads TGTGCCAGCAGTCAATTTACAACCGGGACAGGTCACGACGAGCAGTACTTC. Protein product: CASSQFTTGTGHDEQYF.